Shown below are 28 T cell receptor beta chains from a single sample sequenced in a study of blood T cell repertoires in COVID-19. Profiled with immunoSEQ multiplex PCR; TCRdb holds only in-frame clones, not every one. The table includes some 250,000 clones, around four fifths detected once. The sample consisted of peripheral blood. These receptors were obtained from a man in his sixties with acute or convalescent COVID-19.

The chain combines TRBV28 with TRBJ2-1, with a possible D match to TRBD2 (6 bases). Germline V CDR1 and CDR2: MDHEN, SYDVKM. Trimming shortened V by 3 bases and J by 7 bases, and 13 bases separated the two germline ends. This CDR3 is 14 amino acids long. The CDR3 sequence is CASSFAEGRNEQFF. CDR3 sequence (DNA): TGTGCCAGCAGTTTTGCGGAGGGGCGGAATGAGCAGTTCTTC.

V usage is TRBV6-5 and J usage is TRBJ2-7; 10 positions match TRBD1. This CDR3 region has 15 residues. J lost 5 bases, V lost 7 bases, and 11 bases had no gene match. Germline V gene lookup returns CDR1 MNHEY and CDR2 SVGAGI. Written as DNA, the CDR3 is TGTGCCAGCACCATAGGGGGACAGGGGCTCCACGAGCAGTACTTC. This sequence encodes CASTIGGQGLHEQYF.

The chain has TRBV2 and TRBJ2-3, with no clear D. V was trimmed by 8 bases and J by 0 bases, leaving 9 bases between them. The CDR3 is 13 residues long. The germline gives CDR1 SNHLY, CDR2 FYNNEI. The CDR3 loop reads CASGPRSTDTQYF. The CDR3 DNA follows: TGTGCCAGCGGTCCACGGAGCACAGATACGCAGTATTTT.

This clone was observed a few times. CDR3 protein: CASSLIQGASGDTEAFF. The CDR3 DNA reads as TGTGCCAGCAGCTTAATCCAGGGGGCATCGGGGGACACTGAAGCTTTCTTT. The V and J genes are TRBV7-9 and TRBJ1-1; 8 nucleotides line up with TRBD1. Per germline, CDR1 SEHNR and CDR2 FQNEAQ (reference sequence). CDR3 size: 17 residues. The junction had 11 bases not matched to a gene; V was cut back by 2 bases and J by 3 bases.

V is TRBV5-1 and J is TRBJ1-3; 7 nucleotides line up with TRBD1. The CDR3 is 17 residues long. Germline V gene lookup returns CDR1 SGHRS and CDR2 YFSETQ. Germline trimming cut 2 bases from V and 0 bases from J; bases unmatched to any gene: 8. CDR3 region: CASSLIGGGSSGNTIYF. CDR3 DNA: TGCGCCAGCAGCTTAATAGGGGGCGGCAGCTCTGGAAACACCATATATTTT.

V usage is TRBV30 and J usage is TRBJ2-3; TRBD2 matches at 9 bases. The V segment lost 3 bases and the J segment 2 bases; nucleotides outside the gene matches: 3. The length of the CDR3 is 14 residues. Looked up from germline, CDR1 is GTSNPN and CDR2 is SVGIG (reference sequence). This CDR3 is CAWRAGGNTDTQYF. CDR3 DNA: TGTGCCTGGAGAGCGGGGGGAAACACAGATACGCAGTATTTT.

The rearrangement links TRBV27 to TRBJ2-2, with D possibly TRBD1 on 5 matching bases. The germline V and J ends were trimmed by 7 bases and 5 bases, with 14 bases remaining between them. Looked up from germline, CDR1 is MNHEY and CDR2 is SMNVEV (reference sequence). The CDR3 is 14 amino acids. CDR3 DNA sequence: TGTGCCAGCAATAAGATCCCAGGGACCGGGGAGCTGTTTTTT. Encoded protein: CASNKIPGTGELFF.

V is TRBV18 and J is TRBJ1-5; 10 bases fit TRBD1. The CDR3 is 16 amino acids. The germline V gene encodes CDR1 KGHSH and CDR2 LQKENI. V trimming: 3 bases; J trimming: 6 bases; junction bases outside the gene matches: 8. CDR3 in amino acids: CASSPGQGGVSQPQHF. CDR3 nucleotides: TGTGCCAGCTCACCCGGACAGGGGGGGGTCAGTCAGCCCCAGCATTTT.

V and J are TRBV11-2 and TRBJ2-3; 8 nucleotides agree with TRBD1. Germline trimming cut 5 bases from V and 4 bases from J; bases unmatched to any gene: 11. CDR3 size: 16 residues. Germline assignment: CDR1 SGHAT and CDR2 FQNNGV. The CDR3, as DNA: TGTGCCAGCAGCCGAGGACAGGGCGGGCGAGCAGATACGCAGTATTTT. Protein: CASSRGQGGRADTQYF.

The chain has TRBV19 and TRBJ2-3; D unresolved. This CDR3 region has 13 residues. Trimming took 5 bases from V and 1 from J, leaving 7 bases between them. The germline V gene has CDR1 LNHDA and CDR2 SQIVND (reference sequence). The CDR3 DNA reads TGTGCCAGTAGTCTACGGGGCACAGATACGCAGTATTTT. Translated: CASSLRGTDTQYF.

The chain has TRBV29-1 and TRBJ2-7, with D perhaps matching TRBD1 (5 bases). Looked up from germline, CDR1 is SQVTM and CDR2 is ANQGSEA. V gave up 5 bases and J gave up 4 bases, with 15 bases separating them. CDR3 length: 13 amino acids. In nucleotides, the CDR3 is TGCAGCGTTCGCCCCACAGGACGGTACGAGCAGTACTTC. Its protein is CSVRPTGRYEQYF.

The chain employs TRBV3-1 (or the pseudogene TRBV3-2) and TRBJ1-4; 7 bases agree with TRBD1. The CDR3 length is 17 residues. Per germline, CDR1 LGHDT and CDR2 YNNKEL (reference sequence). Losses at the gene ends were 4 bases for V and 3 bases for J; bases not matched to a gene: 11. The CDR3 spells CASSPRVSGTANEKLFF. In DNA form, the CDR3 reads TGTGCCAGCAGCCCAAGAGTTTCCGGGACAGCTAATGAAAAACTGTTTTTT.

The CDR3 bases are TGTGCCACCAGCAAATCGGGGGGAGCTGGGCAGTACTTC. Amino acid sequence: CATSKSGGAGQYF. This chain uses TRBV15 with TRBJ2-7, with 7 bases that match TRBD2. Germline CDR1 reads LNHNV; CDR2 reads YYDKDF (reference sequence). CDR3 size: 13 residues. The J segment lost 9 bases and the V segment lost 4 bases, leaving 9 bases of the junction unmatched.

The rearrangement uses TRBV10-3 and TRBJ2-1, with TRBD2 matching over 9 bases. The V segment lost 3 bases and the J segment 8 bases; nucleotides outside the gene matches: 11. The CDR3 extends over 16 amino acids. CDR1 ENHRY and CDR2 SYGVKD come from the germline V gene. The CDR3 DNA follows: TGTGCCATCAGTGATTTCGGCGGGGGGGCCATCGATGAGCAGTTCTTC. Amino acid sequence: CAISDFGGGAIDEQFF.

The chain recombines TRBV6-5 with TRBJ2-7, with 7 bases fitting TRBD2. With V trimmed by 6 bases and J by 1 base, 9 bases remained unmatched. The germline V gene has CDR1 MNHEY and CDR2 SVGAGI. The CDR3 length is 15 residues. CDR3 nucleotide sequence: TGTGCCAGCAGCCCCAGACTAGCTGTTTCCTACGAGCAGTACTTC. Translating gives CASSPRLAVSYEQYF.

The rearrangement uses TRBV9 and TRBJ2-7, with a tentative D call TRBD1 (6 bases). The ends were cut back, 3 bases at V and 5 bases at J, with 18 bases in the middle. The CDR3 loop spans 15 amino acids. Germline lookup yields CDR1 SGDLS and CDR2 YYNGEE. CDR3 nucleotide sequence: TGTGCCAGCAGCGGGACGCTGACAGGTGCGGACGAGCAGTACTTC. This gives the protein CASSGTLTGADEQYF. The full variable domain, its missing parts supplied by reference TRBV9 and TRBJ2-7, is DSGVTQTPKHLITATGQRVTLRCSPRSGDLSVYWYQQSLDQGLQFLIQYYNGEERAKGNILERFSAQQFPDLHSELNLSSLELGDSALYFCASSGTLTGADEQYFGPGTRLTVT.

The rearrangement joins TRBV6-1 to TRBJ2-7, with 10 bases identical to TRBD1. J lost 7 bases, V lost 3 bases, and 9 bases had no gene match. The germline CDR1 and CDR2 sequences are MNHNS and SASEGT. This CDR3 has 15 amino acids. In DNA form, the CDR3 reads TGTGCCAGCAGTGACCGGGACAGGGGAGGTTGGGAGCAGTACTTC. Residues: CASSDRDRGGWEQYF.

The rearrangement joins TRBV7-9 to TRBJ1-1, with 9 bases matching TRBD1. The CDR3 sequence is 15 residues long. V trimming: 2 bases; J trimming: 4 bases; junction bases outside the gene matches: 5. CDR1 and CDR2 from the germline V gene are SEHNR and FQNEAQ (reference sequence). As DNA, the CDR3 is TGTGCCAGCAGCTTATTACAGGGGGCGGCCACTGAAGCTTTCTTT. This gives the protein CASSLLQGAATEAFF.

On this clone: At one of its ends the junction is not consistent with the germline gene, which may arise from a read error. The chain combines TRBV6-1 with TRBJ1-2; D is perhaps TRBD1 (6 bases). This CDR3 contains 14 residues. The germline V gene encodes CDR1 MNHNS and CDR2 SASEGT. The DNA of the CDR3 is TGTGCCAGCACTGAACCGGGACACGGAGGTAGCTACACCTTC. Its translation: CASTEPGHGGSYTF.

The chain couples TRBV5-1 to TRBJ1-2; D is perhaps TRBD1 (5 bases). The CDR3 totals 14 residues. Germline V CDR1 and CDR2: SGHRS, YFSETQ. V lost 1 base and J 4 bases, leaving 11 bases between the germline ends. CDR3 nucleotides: TGCGCCAGCAGCTTGCAGGGACTGGCCTATGGCTACACCTTC. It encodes CASSLQGLAYGYTF.

As DNA, the CDR3 is TGCGCCAGCAGCCAAGAAGCGGGTGGAGTCATTCTACAAGAGACCCAGTACTTC. Its translation is CASSQEAGGVILQETQYF. J is TRBJ2-5 and V is TRBV4-3, with a tentative D call TRBD2 (6 bases). Germline values: CDR1 LGHNA, CDR2 YSLEER. V lost 0 bases to trimming and J lost 2 bases, with 19 bases between them. CDR3 length: 18 amino acids.

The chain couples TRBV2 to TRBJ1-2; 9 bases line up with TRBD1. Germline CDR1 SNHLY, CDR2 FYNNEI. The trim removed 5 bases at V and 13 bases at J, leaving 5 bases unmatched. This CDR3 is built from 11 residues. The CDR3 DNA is TGTGCCAGCAGTCTCGGGACAGGGCGCACCTTC. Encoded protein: CASSLGTGRTF.

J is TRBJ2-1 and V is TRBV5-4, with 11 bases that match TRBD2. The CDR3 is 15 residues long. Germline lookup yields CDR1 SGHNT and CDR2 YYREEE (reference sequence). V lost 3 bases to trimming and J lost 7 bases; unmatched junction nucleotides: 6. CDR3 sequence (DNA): TGTGCCAGCAGCTCCGGGACTAGCGGTAAGAATGAGCAGTTCTTC. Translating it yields CASSSGTSGKNEQFF.

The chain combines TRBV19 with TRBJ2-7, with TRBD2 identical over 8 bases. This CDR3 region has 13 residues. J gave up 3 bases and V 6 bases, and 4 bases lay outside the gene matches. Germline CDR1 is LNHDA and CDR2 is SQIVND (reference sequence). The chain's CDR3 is CASRGREVYEQYF. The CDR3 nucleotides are TGTGCCAGTAGAGGGCGGGAGGTCTACGAGCAGTACTTC.

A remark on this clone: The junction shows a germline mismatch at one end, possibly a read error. CDR3: CASSPQNAGELFF. The CDR3 DNA reads as TGTGCCAGCAGCCCACAGAACGCCGGGGAGCTGTTTTTT. J is TRBJ2-2 and V is TRBV14; D is unclear. This CDR3 is built from 13 residues. Per the germline V gene, CDR1 is SGHDN and CDR2 is FVKESK.

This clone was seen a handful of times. The DNA for the CDR3 is TGCGCCAGCAGAATATTGCCAGGTGAGCAGTTCTTC. This translates into CASRILPGEQFF. The genes are TRBV23-1 and TRBJ2-1; D is unclear. TRBV23-1 is sorted into the ORF group, with uncertain function. The V and J ends lost 6 bases and 9 bases respectively, with 12 bases between them. This CDR3 is built from 12 residues.

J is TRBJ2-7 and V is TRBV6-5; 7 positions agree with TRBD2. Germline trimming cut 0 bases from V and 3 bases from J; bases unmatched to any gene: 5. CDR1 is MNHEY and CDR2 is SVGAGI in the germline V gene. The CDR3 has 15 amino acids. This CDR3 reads CASSYSRDYHYEQYF. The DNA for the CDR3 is TGTGCCAGCAGTTACTCCCGGGACTACCACTACGAGCAGTACTTC.

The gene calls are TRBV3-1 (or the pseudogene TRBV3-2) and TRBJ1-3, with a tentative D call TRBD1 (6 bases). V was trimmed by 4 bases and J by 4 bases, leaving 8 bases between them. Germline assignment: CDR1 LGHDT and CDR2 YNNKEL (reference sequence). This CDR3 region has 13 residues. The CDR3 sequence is CASSPGQGNTIYF. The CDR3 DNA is TGTGCCAGCAGCCCGGGACAAGGAAACACCATATATTTT.